This TCR beta chain was sequenced for a study of control samples from healthy donors and cancer patients. Measured with immunoSEQ multiplex PCR; TCRdb has only the in-frame clones, and not every one. This repertoire shows more than 85,000 clones, around 87% found once; its top ten account for around 3.5%. This TCR came from a woman aged 60-75 years with lung cancer. Material: PBMCs.

The DNA of the CDR3 is TGTGCCAGCAGCGTAGAGGGGGGGACTGGAAACACCATATATTTT. This gives the protein CASSVEGGTGNTIYF. This sequence joins TRBV9 and TRBJ1-3; TRBD1 is a possible D gene (6 bases). Deletions cut 0 bases from V and 2 bases from J, with 9 bases between. The CDR3 runs to 15 residues. CDR1 SGDLS and CDR2 YYNGEE come from the germline V gene.